This T cell receptor beta chain emerged from a study of T-cell reconstitution after alpha-beta-depleted transplantation in children. This clonotype was detected only a few times. Preparation of the TCRbeta library was carried out with unique molecular identifiers. TCRdb recomputed calls from the PCR reads with MiXCR, one row per CDR3 protein. The sample has approximately 350,000 distinct CDR3 sequences; 13% are singletons. CDR1 and CDR2 (germline): MNHEY, SMNVEV (reference sequence). The CDR3 has 15 amino acids. V gave up 6 bases and J gave up 7 bases; unmatched junction bases: 12. This TCR came from a human donor who donated a stem cell graft to a child with Fanconi anemia. The chain is built from TRBV27 and TRBJ2-1; 7 bases align to TRBD1. This specimen was PBMCs, taken from the stem cell graft. CDR3 nucleotide sequence: TGTGCCAGCAGCCTCCAGGGACCACAGGGGAATGAGCAGTTCTTC. Translation gives CASSLQGPQGNEQFF.